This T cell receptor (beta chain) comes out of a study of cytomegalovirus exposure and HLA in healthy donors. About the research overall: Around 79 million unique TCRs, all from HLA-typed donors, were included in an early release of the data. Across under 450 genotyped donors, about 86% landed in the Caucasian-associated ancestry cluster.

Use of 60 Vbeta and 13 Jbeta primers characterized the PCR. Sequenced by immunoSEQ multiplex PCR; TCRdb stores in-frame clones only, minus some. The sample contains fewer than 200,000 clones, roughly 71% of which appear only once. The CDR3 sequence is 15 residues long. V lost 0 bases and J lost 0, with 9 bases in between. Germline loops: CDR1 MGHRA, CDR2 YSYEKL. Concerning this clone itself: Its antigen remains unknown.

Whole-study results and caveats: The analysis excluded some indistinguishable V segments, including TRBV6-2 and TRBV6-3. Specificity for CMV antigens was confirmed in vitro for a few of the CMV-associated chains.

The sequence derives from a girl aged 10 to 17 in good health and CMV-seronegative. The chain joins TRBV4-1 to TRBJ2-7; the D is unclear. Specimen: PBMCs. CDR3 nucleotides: TGCGCCAGCAGCCAAGATAACTGGAGCTCCTACGAGCAGTACTTC. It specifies CASSQDNWSSYEQYF.